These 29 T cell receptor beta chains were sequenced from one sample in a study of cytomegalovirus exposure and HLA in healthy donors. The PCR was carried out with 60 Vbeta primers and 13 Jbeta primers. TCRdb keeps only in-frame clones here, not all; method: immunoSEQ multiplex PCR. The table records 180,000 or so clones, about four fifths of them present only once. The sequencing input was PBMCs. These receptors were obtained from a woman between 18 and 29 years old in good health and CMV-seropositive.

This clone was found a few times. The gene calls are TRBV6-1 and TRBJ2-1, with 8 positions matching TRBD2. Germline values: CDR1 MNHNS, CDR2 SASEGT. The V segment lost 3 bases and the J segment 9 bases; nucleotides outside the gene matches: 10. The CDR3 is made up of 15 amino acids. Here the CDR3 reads CASSDYSGGASEQFF. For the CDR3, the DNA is TGTGCCAGCAGTGATTACTCGGGGGGGGCTAGTGAGCAGTTCTTC.

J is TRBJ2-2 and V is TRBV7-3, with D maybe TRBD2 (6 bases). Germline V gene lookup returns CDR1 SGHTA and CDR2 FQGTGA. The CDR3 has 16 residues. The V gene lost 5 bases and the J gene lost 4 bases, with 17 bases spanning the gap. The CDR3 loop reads CASSKRGGDLTGELFF. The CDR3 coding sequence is TGTGCCAGCAGCAAAAGGGGAGGAGATCTCACCGGGGAGCTGTTTTTT.

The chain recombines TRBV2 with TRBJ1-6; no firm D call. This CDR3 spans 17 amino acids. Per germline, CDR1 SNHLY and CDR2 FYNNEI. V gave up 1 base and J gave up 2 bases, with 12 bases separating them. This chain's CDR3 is CASSEGASRAYNSPLHF. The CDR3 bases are TGTGCCAGCAGTGAAGGTGCTTCCCGGGCCTATAATTCACCCCTCCACTTT.

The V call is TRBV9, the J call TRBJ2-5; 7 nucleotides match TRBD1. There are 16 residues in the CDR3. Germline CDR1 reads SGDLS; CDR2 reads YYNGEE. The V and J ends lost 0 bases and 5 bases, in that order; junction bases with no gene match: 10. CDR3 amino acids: CASSVVGAGGFETQYF. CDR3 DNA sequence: TGTGCCAGCAGCGTAGTTGGGGCAGGGGGATTCGAGACCCAGTACTTC.

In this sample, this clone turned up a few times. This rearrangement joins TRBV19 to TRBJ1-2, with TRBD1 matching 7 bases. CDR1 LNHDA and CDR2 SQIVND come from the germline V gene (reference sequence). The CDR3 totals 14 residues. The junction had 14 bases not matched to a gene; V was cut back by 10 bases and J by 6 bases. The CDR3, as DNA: TGTGCCACCCTTCCCGGGACAGCGCCGCATGGCTACACCTTC. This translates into CATLPGTAPHGYTF.

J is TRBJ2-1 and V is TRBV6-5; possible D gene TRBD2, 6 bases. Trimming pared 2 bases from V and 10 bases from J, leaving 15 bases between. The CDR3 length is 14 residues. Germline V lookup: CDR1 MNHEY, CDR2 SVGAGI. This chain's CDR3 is CASSYKGTGLEQFF. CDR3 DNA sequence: TGTGCCAGCAGTTACAAGGGGACCGGACTAGAGCAGTTCTTC.

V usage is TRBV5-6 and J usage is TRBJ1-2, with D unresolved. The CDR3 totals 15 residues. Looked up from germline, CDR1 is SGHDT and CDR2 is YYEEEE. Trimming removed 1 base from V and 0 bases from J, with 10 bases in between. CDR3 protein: CASSLRQATNYGYTF. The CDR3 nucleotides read TGTGCCAGCAGCTTGCGGCAGGCCACTAACTATGGCTACACCTTC.

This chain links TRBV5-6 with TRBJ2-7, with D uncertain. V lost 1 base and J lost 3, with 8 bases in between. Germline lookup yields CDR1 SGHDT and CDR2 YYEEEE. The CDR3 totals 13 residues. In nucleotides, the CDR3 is TGTGCCAGCAGCTTGTGGGCAGACTACGAGCAGTACTTC. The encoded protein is CASSLWADYEQYF.

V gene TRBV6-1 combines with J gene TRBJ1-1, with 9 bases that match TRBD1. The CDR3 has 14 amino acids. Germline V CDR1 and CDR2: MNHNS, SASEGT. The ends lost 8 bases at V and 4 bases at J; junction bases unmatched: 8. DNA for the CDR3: TGTGCCAGCCTCCCCCGGACAGGGGTCACTGAAGCTTTCTTT. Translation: CASLPRTGVTEAFF.

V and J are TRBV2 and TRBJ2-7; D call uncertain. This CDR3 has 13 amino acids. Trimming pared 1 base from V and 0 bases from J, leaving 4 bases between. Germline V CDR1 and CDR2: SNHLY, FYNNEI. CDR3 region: CASSEGSSYEQYF. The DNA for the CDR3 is TGTGCCAGCAGTGAAGGGAGCTCCTACGAGCAGTACTTC. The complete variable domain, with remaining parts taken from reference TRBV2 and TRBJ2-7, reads EPEVTQTPSHQVTQMGQEVILRCVPISNHLYFYWYRQILGQKVEFLVSFYNNEISEKSEIFDDQFSVERPDGSNFTLKIRSTKLEDSAMYFCASSEGSSYEQYFGPGTRLTVT.

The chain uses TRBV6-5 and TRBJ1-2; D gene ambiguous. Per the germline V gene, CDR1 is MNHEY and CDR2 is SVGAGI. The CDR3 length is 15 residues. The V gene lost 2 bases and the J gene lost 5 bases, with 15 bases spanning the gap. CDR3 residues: CASSYKTGNKYGYTF. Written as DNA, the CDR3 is TGTGCCAGCAGTTACAAAACCGGGAACAAGTATGGCTACACCTTC.

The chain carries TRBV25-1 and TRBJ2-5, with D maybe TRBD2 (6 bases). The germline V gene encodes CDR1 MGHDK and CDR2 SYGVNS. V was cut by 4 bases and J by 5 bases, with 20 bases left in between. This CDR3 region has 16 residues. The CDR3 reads CASSGLAGGGSETQYF. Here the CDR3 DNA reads TGTGCCAGCAGTGGATTAGCTGGGGGAGGAAGTGAGACCCAGTACTTC.

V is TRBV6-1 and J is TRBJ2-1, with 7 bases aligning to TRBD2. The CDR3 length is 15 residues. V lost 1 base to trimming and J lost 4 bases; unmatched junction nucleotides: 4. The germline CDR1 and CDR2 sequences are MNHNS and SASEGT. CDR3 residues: CASSEGSGEYNEQFF. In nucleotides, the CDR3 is TGTGCCAGCAGTGAAGGGAGCGGGGAATACAATGAGCAGTTCTTC.

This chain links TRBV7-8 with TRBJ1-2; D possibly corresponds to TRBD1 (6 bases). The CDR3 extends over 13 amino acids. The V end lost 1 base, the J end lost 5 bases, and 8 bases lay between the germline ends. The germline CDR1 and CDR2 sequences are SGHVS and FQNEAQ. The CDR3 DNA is TGTGCCAGCAGCTTAGTAAGGGGGTATGGCTACACCTTC. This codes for CASSLVRGYGYTF.

The CDR3 bases are TGTGCCAGTAGGAGAGGACAAACACATACCTACGAGCAGTACTTC. Translating gives CASRRGQTHTYEQYF. The chain links TRBV19 to TRBJ2-7; D perhaps matches TRBD1 (5 bases). V was pared by 6 bases and J by 2 bases, with 17 bases between. CDR1 is LNHDA and CDR2 is SQIVND in the germline V gene (reference sequence). This CDR3 is 15 amino acids long.

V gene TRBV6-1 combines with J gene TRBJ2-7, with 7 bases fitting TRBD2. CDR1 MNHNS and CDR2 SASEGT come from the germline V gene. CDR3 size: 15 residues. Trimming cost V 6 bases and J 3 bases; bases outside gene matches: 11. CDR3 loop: CASSLGQGGIYEQYF. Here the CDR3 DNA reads TGTGCCAGCAGCCTAGGGCAGGGAGGGATCTACGAGCAGTACTTC.

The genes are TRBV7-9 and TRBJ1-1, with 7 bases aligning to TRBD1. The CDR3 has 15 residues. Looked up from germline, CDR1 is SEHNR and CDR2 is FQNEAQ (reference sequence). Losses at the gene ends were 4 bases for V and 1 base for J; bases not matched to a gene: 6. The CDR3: CASSSPGTENTEAFF. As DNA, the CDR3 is TGTGCCAGCAGCTCACCAGGGACAGAGAACACTGAAGCTTTCTTT.

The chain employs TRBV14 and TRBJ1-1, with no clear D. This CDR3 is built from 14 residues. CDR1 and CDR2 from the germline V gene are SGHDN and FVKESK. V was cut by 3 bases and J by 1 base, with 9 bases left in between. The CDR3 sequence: CASSHSQWNTEAFF. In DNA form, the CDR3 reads TGTGCCAGCAGCCACTCCCAGTGGAACACTGAAGCTTTCTTT.

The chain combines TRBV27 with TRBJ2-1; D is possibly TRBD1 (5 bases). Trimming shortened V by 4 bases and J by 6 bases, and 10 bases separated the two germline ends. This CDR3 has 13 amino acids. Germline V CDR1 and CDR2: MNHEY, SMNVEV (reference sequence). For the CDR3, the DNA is TGTGCCAGCAGTTCCGAGACAGTCAATGAGCAGTTCTTC. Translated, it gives CASSSETVNEQFF.

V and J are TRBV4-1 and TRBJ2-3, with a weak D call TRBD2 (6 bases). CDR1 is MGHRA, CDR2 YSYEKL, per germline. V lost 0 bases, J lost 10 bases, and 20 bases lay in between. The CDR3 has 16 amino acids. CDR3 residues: CASSQDRSLAGGAQYF. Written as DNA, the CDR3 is TGCGCCAGCAGCCAAGATCGAAGTCTCGCTGGAGGGGCGCAGTATTTT.

For the CDR3, the DNA is TGCGCCAGCAGCCAAGGCCCAGACAGGGATTTTAACTATGGCTACACCTTC. Translating it yields CASSQGPDRDFNYGYTF. The genes are TRBV4-3 and TRBJ1-2; 7 nucleotides match TRBD1. V shed 1 base, J shed 1 base, and the junction held 9 bases outside the gene matches. The CDR3 runs 17 residues. Germline CDR1 and CDR2: LGHNA and YSLEER.

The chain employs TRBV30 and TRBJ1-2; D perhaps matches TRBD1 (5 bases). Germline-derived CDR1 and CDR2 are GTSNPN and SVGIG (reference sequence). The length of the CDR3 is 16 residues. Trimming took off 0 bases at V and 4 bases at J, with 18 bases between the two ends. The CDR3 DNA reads TGTGCCTGGAGTGTTCCCAGGGATCGCCTTAGCTATGGCTACACCTTC. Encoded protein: CAWSVPRDRLSYGYTF.

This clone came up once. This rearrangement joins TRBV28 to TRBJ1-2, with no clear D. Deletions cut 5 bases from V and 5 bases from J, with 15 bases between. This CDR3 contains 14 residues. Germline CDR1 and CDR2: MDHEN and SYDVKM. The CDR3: CASSPGIRTYGYTF. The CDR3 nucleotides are TGTGCCAGCAGTCCGGGGATTCGAACATATGGCTACACCTTC.

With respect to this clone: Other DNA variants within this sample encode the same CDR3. CDR3 DNA: TGTGCCAGCTCACCAGGCGGTGACACCGGGGAGCTGTTTTTT. It encodes CASSPGGDTGELFF. The chain is built from TRBV18 and TRBJ2-2; D unclear. With 2 bases removed from V and 3 bases from J, the gap between germline ends came to 7 bases. The germline CDR1 and CDR2 sequences are KGHSH and LQKENI. The CDR3 covers 14 residues.

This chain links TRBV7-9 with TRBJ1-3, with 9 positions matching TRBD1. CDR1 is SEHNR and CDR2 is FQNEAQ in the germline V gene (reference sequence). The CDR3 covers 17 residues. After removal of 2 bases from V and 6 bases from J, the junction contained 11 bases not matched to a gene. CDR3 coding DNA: TGTGCCAGCAGCTTATCCGTCCCGGGACAGGGCCAAAACACCATATATTTT. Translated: CASSLSVPGQGQNTIYF.

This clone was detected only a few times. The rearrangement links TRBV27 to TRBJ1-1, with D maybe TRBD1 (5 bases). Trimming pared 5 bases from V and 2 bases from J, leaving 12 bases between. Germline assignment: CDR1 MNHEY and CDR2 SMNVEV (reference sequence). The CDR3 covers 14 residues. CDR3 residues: CASSADSGNTEAFF. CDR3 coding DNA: TGTGCCAGCAGTGCCGACAGTGGTAACACTGAAGCTTTCTTT.

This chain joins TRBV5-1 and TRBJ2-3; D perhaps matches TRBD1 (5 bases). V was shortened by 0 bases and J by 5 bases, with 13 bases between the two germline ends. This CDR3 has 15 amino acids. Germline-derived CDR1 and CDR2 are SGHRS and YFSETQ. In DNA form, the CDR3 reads TGCGCCAGCAGCTTGGAGGGCAGGGCGGTAGATACGCAGTATTTT. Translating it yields CASSLEGRAVDTQYF.

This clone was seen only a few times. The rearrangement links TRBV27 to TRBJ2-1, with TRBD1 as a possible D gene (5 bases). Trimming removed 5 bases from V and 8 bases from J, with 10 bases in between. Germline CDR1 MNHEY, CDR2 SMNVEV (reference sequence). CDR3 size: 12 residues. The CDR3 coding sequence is TGTGCCAGCAGTCCCCAGGGATATGAGCAGTTCTTC. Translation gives CASSPQGYEQFF.

The DNA of the CDR3 is TGCGCCAGCAGCCAAGGGACAGTTAACTATGGCTACACCTTC. It is translated as CASSQGTVNYGYTF. The chain recombines TRBV4-3 with TRBJ1-2, with D perhaps TRBD1 (6 bases). CDR1 and CDR2 (germline): LGHNA, YSLEER. Trimming cost V 1 base and J 1 base, with 7 bases left between them. CDR3 length equals 14 residues.